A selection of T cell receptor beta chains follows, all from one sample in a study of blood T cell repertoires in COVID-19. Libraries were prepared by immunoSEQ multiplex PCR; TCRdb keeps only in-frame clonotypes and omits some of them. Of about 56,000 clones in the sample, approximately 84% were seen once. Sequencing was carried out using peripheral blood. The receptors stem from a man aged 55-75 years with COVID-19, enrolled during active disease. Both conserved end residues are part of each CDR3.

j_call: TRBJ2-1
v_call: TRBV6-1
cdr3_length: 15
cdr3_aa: CASSEPASGGNEQFF

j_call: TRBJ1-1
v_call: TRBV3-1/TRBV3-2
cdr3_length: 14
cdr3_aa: CASSQLTGETEAFF

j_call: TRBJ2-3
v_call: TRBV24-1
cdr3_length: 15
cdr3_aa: CATSDAGQFTDTQYF

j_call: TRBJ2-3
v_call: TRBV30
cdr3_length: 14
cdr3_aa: CAWSRRGAGDTQYF

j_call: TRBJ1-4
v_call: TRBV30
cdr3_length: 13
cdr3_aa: CAWSANSGEKLFF

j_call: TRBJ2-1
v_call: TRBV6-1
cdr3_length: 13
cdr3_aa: CASSEGERNEQFF

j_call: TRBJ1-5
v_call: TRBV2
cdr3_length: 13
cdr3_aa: CASRFDSFQPQHF

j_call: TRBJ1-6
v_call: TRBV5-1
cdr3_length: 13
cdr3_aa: CASSLAVNSPLHF

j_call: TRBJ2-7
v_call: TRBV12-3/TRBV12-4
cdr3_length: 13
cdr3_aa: CASSKNRDYEQYF

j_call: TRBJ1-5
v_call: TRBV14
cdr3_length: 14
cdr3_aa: CASSQVDSSQPQHF

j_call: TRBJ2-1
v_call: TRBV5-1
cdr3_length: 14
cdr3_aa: CASSLAGENNEQFF

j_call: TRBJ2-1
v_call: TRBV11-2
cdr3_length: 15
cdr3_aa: CASSLGELAVYEQFF

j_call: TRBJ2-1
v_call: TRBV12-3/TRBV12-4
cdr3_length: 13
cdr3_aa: CASSQGSYNEQFF

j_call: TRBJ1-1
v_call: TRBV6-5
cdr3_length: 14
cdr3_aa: CASRRDRAGTEAFF

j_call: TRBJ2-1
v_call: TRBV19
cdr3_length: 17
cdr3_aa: CASSGPKAGSVWNEQFF

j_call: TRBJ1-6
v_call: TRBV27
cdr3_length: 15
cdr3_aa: CASSFSAGNNSPLHF

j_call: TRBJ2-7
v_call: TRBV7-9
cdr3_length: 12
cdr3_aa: CASSLQGYEQYF

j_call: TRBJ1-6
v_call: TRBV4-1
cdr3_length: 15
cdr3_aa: CASKGQGSYNSPLHF

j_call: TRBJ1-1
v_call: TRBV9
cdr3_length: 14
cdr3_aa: CASSVQGTNTEAFF

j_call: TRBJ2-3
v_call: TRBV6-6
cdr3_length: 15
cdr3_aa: CASSSYRGSTDTQYF

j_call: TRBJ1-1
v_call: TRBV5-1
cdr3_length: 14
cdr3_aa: CASSFDSRNAEAFF

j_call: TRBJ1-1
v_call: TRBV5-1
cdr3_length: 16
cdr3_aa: CASSNAGTALNTEAFF

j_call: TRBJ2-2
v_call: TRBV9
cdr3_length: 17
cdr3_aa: CASEPRVAGRGTGELFF

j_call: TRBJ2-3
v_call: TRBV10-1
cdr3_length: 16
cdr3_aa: CASSPLAGDSADTQYF

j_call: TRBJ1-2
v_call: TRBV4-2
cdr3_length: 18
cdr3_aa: CASSQDGGANLANYGYTF

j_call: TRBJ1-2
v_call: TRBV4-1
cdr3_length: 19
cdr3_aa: CASSQTTGGEVAGNYGYTF

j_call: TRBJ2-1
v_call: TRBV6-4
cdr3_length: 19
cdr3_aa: CASSEPEDSTGVVDNEQFF

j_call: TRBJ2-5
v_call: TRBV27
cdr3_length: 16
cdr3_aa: CASSLGAGREGETQYF

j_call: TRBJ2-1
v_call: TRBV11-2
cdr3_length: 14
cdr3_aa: CASSFLAGYNEQFF